The next 5 T cell receptor beta chains were all read from a single sample in a study of control samples from healthy donors and cancer patients. The method was immunoSEQ multiplex PCR; TCRdb's version includes in-frame clones alone and lacks a portion of them. Here the sample spans some 99,000 clones, about nine tenths being singletons. The sample comprised blood. The receptors were gathered from a human donor in good health. The donor label of this sample is uncertain.

This clone was seen a single time. V gene TRBV6-4 combines with J gene TRBJ2-1; D perhaps matches TRBD2 (7 bases). Germline V lookup: CDR1 MRHNA, CDR2 SNTAGT. This CDR3 is 14 amino acids long. The ends were cut back, 5 bases at V and 9 bases at J, with 17 bases in the middle. CDR3 sequence (DNA): TGTGCCAGCAGTCCGGGGGGCGATCGGGGTGAGCAGTTCTTC. This encodes CASSPGGDRGEQFF.

The J gene is TRBJ2-1, the V gene TRBV6-4; D is perhaps TRBD1 (5 bases). Per germline, CDR1 MRHNA and CDR2 SNTAGT. This CDR3 has 18 amino acids. The V end lost 5 bases, the J end lost 7 bases, and 27 bases lay between the germline ends. The CDR3 protein is CASSPHLRVLDSSNEQFF. The CDR3 region has the DNA TGTGCCAGCAGTCCCCACCTCAGGGTGTTAGATTCGTCAAATGAGCAGTTCTTC.

This clone was picked up a small number of times. J is TRBJ1-6 and V is TRBV6-5; D is possibly TRBD1 (5 bases). This CDR3 has 14 residues. The germline V gene has CDR1 MNHEY and CDR2 SVGAGI. V gave up 5 bases and J gave up 7 bases, with 12 bases separating them. CDR3 nucleotide sequence: TGTGCCAGCAGTATGGGACGTACGAATTCACCCCTCCACTTT. As protein: CASSMGRTNSPLHF.

This rearrangement joins TRBV6-2 or TRBV6-3 to TRBJ2-7, with 7 bases that match TRBD1. The V gene's germline CDR1 is MNHEY and CDR2 SVGEGT. The CDR3 contains 16 residues. V lost 0 bases to trimming and J lost 4 bases; unmatched junction nucleotides: 9. The CDR3 spells CASSYSVPGQTYEQYF. The CDR3 nucleotides read TGTGCCAGCAGTTACTCGGTCCCGGGACAGACATACGAGCAGTACTTC.

CDR3 in amino acids: CASTLMGRYNEQFF. CDR3 nucleotides: TGCGCCAGCACCCTGATGGGACGTTACAATGAGCAGTTCTTC. This chain connects TRBV5-1 to TRBJ2-1, with D tentatively TRBD1 or TRBD2 (5 bases each). Trimming pared 6 bases from V and 4 bases from J, leaving 14 bases between. The CDR3 length is 14 residues. The germline V gene has CDR1 SGHRS and CDR2 YFSETQ.